Below are 21 T cell receptor beta chains sequenced from a single sample in a study of cytomegalovirus exposure and HLA in healthy donors. Sequencing was performed with immunoSEQ multiplex PCR; in TCRdb, only in-frame clones are kept and a portion is missing. The repertoire holds under 50,000 clones, with approximately 95% as singletons. Source material: PBMCs. The receptor source for this set is a woman aged 18-29 years in good health and CMV-seropositive.

The chain combines TRBV6-1 with TRBJ1-2, with 11 bases lining up with TRBD1. The CDR3 sequence is 15 residues long. Germline V gives CDR1 MNHNS, CDR2 SASEGT. V shed 6 bases, J shed 3 bases, and the junction held 6 bases outside the gene matches. The CDR3 spells CASSFSGQGDYGYTF. For the CDR3, the DNA is TGTGCCAGCAGCTTCTCGGGACAGGGGGACTATGGCTACACCTTC.

The V call is TRBV11-1, the J call TRBJ2-2; 11 bases match TRBD2. The germline V gene encodes CDR1 SGHAT and CDR2 FQDESV (reference sequence). The CDR3 runs to 16 residues. V gave up 5 bases and J gave up 2 bases; unmatched junction bases: 4. This CDR3 reads CASSPRLAGNTGELFF. The CDR3 region has the DNA TGTGCCAGCAGCCCCCGACTAGCGGGAAACACCGGGGAGCTGTTTTTT. The entire variable domain, with the rest obtained from reference TRBV11-1 and TRBJ2-2, is as follows: EAEVAQSPRYKITEKSQAVAFWCDPISGHATLYWYRQILGQGPELLVQFQDESVVDDSQLPKDRFSAERLKGVDSTLKIQPAELGDSAMYLCASSPRLAGNTGELFFGEGSRLTVL.

The chain is built from TRBV6-4 and TRBJ2-3; TRBD1 aligns across 10 bases. This CDR3 has 16 amino acids. Germline V gene lookup returns CDR1 MRHNA and CDR2 SNTAGT. V was clipped by 3 bases and J by 7 bases; unmatched bases: 10. The CDR3 spells CASSESSTGGYNTQYF. The CDR3 DNA is TGTGCCAGCAGTGAGAGCTCGACAGGGGGCTATAATACGCAGTATTTT.

This clone was seen a single time. The chain combines TRBV18 with TRBJ1-1; D not certain. Per germline, CDR1 KGHSH and CDR2 LQKENI. This CDR3 has 15 amino acids. The ends were cut back, 3 bases at V and 0 bases at J, with 11 bases in the middle. CDR3 bases: TGTGCCAGCTCACCTCAGTCCACTATGAACACTGAAGCTTTCTTT. Residues: CASSPQSTMNTEAFF.

CDR3 in DNA: TGCAGCGTTGGGCAGGCGTCAGGGACTGAAGCTTTCTTT. Amino acid sequence: CSVGQASGTEAFF. The gene calls are TRBV29-1 and TRBJ1-1, with a weak D call TRBD1 (5 bases). This CDR3 region has 13 residues. Germline loops: CDR1 SQVTM, CDR2 ANQGSEA. V lost 4 bases, J lost 5 bases, and 14 bases lay in between.

Note on this clone: This CDR3 is also generated by other DNA sequences in the sample. The chain uses TRBV5-1 and TRBJ2-7; TRBD1 might be the D (5 bases). Germline assignment: CDR1 SGHRS and CDR2 YFSETQ. V was cut by 5 bases and J by 0 bases, with 12 bases left in between. This CDR3 spans 14 amino acids. The CDR3 is CASSLTQGSYEQYF. DNA for the CDR3: TGCGCCAGCAGTCTCACGCAGGGCTCCTACGAGCAGTACTTC.

The gene calls are TRBV11-2 and TRBJ2-5; maybe TRBD1 (5 bases). V lost 5 bases to trimming and J lost 4 bases, with 8 bases between them. The CDR3 has 12 residues. Germline CDR1 and CDR2: SGHAT and FQNNGV. The CDR3 nucleotides read TGTGCCAGCAGCGGCAGGGTAGAGACCCAGTACTTC. Translated: CASSGRVETQYF.

The J gene is TRBJ2-3, the V gene TRBV15, with 10 positions matching TRBD1. CDR3 length: 15 amino acids. V lost 3 bases, J lost 4 bases, and 4 bases stayed unmatched. CDR1 and CDR2 from the germline V gene are LNHNV and YYDKDF (reference sequence). CDR3 in amino acids: CATSSGDRGADTQYF. Written as DNA, the CDR3 is TGTGCCACCAGCAGCGGGGACAGGGGCGCAGATACGCAGTATTTT.

The CDR3 here is CASSPLPRASTDTQYF. In DNA form, the CDR3 reads TGTGCCAGCTCACCACTCCCGCGGGCTAGCACAGATACGCAGTATTTT. The rearrangement uses TRBV18 and TRBJ2-3, with D perhaps matching TRBD2 (5 bases). The CDR3 totals 16 residues. Per the germline V gene, CDR1 is KGHSH and CDR2 is LQKENI. The V and J ends lost 1 base and 0 bases respectively, with 11 bases between them.

The genes are TRBV28 and TRBJ1-4; 8 bases map to TRBD1. V was clipped by 7 bases and J by 8 bases; unmatched bases: 9. Germline CDR1 reads MDHEN; CDR2 reads SYDVKM. The CDR3 runs to 14 residues. CDR3 sequence reads: CASTEQGEVEKLFF. The CDR3 nucleotides read TGTGCCAGCACGGAACAGGGGGAGGTGGAAAAACTGTTTTTT.

In DNA, the CDR3 is TGTGCCAGTAGTATAGGACTAGCGGAAGATACGCAGTATTTT. This gives the protein CASSIGLAEDTQYF. This chain connects TRBV19 to TRBJ2-3; 9 bases agree with TRBD2. Unmatched junction bases numbered 1, after V lost 1 base and J lost 5 bases. The CDR3 runs 14 residues. CDR1 is LNHDA, CDR2 SQIVND, per germline (reference sequence).

V gene TRBV28 combines with J gene TRBJ2-1, with 8 bases aligning to TRBD1. This CDR3 is 16 amino acids long. Trimming at V came to 3 bases and at J to 6 bases, leaving 10 bases not matched to a gene. CDR1 MDHEN and CDR2 SYDVKM come from the germline V gene. The CDR3 loop is CASSFKRFGQGNEQFF. In DNA form, the CDR3 reads TGTGCCAGCAGTTTTAAGAGGTTTGGACAGGGCAATGAGCAGTTCTTC.

V is TRBV9 and J is TRBJ2-3; possibly TRBD1 for D (5 bases). Per germline, CDR1 SGDLS and CDR2 YYNGEE. Trimming pared 1 base from V and 1 base from J, leaving 10 bases between. The CDR3 loop spans 15 amino acids. The CDR3 DNA reads TGTGCCAGCAGCGTAAGGGGTTTGGGCACAGATACGCAGTATTTT. It codes for CASSVRGLGTDTQYF.

The chain carries TRBV28 and TRBJ2-1; TRBD1 is a possible D gene (5 bases). Looked up from germline, CDR1 is MDHEN and CDR2 is SYDVKM. V was cut by 7 bases and J by 8 bases, with 18 bases left in between. This CDR3 is built from 14 residues. The CDR3 here is CASTFDPLGHEQFF. CDR3 DNA sequence: TGTGCCAGCACCTTCGACCCCTTGGGGCATGAGCAGTTCTTC.

The chain links TRBV28 to TRBJ2-7; no reliable D call. V was trimmed by 5 bases and J by 0 bases, leaving 14 bases between them. Looked up from germline, CDR1 is MDHEN and CDR2 is SYDVKM. The length of the CDR3 is 15 residues. In DNA, the CDR3 is TGTGCCAGCAGTCCAATCTCTTCGAGCTCCTACGAGCAGTACTTC. It translates to CASSPISSSSYEQYF.

This chain uses TRBV5-1 with TRBJ1-1; TRBD1 agrees at 9 bases. CDR3 length: 13 residues. The germline V gene encodes CDR1 SGHRS and CDR2 YFSETQ. V gave up 3 bases and J gave up 4 bases; unmatched junction bases: 1. CDR3 in amino acids: CASSSTGGTEAFF. CDR3 nucleotides: TGCGCCAGCAGCTCGACAGGGGGCACTGAAGCTTTCTTT.

The rearrangement links TRBV18 to TRBJ2-1, with D possibly matching TRBD1 (5 bases). With 4 bases removed from V and 5 bases from J, the gap between germline ends came to 15 bases. Germline V gene lookup returns CDR1 KGHSH and CDR2 LQKENI. The CDR3 totals 15 residues. CDR3 sequence (DNA): TGTGCCAGCTCACAAGGCCCACAGGAACACAATGAGCAGTTCTTC. It encodes CASSQGPQEHNEQFF. The variable domain in full, completed from reference TRBV18 and TRBJ2-1, reads NAGVMQNPRHLVRRRGQEARLRCSPMKGHSHVYWYRQLPEEGLKFMVYLQKENIIDESGMPKERFSAEFPKEGPSILRIQQVVRGDSAAYFCASSQGPQEHNEQFFGPGTRLTVL.

The chain links TRBV6-1 to TRBJ2-7, with 8 bases fitting TRBD2. CDR3 length: 14 residues. The junction had 9 bases not matched to a gene; V was cut back by 8 bases and J by 3 bases. Per germline, CDR1 MNHNS and CDR2 SASEGT. DNA for the CDR3: TGTGCCAGCGAAAGGGGAGCGGGAGTCTACGAGCAGTACTTC. It translates to CASERGAGVYEQYF.

The rearrangement joins TRBV18 to TRBJ2-7; TRBD2 aligns across 8 bases. The CDR3 is made up of 14 amino acids. CDR1 is KGHSH and CDR2 is LQKENI in the germline V gene. V gave up 2 bases and J gave up 3 bases; unmatched junction bases: 3. CDR3 DNA sequence: TGTGCCAGCTCACCAGGCACTAGCGGCTACGAGCAGTACTTC. Amino acids: CASSPGTSGYEQYF. The complete variable domain, with remaining parts taken from reference TRBV18 and TRBJ2-7, reads NAGVMQNPRHLVRRRGQEARLRCSPMKGHSHVYWYRQLPEEGLKFMVYLQKENIIDESGMPKERFSAEFPKEGPSILRIQQVVRGDSAAYFCASSPGTSGYEQYFGPGTRLTVT.

The V call is TRBV27, the J call TRBJ2-7; TRBD1 is a possible D gene (5 bases). Germline V gives CDR1 MNHEY, CDR2 SMNVEV (reference sequence). The CDR3 length is 13 residues. V shed 3 bases and J shed 2 bases, with 8 bases lying between them. The CDR3 reads CASSFRQTYEQYF. Written as DNA, the CDR3 is TGTGCCAGCAGTTTCCGACAGACCTACGAGCAGTACTTC.

The chain is built from TRBV7-9 and TRBJ2-5; D gene ambiguous. Germline CDR1 is SEHNR and CDR2 is FQNEAQ (reference sequence). This CDR3 has 10 amino acids. V shed 5 bases and J shed 5 bases, with 3 bases lying between them. The CDR3 DNA reads as TGTGCCAGCAGCCATGAGACCCAGTACTTC. It encodes CASSHETQYF.